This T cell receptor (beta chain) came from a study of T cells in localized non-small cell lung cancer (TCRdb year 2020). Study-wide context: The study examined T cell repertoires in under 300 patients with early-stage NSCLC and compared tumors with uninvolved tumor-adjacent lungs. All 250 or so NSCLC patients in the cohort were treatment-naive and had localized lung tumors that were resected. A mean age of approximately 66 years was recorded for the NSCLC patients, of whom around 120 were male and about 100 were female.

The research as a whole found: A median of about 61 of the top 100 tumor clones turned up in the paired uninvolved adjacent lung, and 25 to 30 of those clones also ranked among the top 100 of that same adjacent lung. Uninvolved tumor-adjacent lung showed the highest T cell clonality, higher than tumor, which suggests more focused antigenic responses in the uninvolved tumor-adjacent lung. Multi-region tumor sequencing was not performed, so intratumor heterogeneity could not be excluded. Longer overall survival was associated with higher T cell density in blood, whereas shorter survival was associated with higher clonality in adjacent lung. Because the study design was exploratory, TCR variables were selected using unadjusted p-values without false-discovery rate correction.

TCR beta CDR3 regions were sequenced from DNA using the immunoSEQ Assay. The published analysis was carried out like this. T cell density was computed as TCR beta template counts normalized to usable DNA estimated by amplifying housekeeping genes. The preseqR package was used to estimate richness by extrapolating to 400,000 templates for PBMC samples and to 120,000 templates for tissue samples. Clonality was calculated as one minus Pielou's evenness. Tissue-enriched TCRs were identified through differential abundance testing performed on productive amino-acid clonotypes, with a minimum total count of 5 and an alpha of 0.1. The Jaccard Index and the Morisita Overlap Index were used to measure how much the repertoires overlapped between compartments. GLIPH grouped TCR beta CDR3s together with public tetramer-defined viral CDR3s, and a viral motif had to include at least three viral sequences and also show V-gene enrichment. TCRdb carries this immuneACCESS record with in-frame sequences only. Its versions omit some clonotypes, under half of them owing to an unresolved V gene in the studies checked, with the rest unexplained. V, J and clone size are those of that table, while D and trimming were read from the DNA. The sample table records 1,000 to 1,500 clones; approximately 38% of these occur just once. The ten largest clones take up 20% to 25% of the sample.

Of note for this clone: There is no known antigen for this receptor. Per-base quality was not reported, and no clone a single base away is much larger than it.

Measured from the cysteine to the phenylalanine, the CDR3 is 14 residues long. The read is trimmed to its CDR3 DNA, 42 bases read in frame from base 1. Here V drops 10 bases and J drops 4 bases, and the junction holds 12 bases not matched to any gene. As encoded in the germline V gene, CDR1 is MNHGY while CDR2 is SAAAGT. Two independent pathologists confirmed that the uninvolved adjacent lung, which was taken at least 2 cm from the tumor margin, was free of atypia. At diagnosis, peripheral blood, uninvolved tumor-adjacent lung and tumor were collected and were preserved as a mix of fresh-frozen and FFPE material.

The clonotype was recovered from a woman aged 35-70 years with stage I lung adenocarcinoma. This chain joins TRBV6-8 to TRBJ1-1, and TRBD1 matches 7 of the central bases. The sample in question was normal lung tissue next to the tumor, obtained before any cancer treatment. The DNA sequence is TGTGCCATCACCCCAACGGGACAGATCACTGAAGCTTTCTTT. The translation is CAITPTGQITEAFF.